This T cell receptor beta chain was identified during a study of cytomegalovirus exposure and HLA in healthy donors. This clone was found a few times. The PCR employed 60 Vbeta primers together with 13 Jbeta primers. TCRdb keeps only in-frame clones here, not all; method: immunoSEQ multiplex PCR. The data contain 200,000 to 250,000 clones, roughly 70% of them singletons. Healthy bone marrow donors formed the donor group. The material sequenced was PBMCs. The TCR was taken from a woman between 25 and 40 years old in good health and CMV-seronegative.

The CDR3 DNA sequence: TGTGCCAGCAGCGTAAGGGGGTCTTCCTACGAGCAGTACTTC. Translating gives CASSVRGSSYEQYF. The chain links TRBV9 to TRBJ2-7; maybe TRBD1 (6 bases). V was trimmed by 1 base and J by 1 base, leaving 9 bases between them. CDR1 is SGDLS, CDR2 YYNGEE, per germline. The CDR3 has 14 residues.